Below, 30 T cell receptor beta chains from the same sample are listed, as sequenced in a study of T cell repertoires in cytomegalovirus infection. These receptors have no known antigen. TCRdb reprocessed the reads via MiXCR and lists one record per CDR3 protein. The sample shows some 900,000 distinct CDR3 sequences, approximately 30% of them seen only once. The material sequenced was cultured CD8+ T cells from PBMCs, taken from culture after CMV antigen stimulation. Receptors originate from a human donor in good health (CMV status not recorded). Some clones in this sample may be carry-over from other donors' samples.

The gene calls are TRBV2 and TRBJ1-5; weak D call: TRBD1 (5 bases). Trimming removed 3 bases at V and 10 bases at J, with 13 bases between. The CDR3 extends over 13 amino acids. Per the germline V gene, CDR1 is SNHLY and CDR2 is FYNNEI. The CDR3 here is CASSDVGEDPQHF. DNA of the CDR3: TGTGCCAGCAGTGACGTAGGGGAGGATCCCCAGCATTTT.

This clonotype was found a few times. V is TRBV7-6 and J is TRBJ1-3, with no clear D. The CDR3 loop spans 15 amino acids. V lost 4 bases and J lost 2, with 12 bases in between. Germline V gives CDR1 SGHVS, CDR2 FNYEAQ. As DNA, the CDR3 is TGTGCCAGCAGCTCGATAGGGTGGACTGGAAACACCATATATTTT. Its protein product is CASSSIGWTGNTIYF.

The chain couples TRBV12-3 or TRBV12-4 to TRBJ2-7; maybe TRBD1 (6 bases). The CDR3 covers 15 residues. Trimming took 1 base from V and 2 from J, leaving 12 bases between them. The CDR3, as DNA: TGTGCCAGCAGTTTAGAGAGGACAGCCCCCTACGAGCAGTACTTC. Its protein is CASSLERTAPYEQYF.

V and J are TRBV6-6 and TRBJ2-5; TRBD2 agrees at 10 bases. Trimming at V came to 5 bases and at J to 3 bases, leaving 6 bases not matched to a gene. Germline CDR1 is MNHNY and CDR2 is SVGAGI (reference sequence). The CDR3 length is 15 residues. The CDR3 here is CASSPGLADKETQYF. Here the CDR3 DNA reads TGTGCCAGCAGTCCAGGACTAGCGGATAAAGAGACCCAGTACTTC.

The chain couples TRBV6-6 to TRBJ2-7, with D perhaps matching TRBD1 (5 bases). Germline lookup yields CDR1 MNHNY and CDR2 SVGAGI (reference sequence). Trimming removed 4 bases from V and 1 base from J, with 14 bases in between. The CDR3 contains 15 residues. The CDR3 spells CASSSSLAGSYEQYV. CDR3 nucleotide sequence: TGTGCCAGCAGTTCCTCCTTGGCAGGGTCCTACGAGCAGTACGTC.

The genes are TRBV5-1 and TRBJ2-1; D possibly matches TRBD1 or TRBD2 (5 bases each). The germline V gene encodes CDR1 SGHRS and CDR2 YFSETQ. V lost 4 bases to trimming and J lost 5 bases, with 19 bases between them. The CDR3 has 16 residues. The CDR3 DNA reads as TGCGCCAGCAGCATCACAGGCGGCGGGTACAACAATGAGCAGTTCTTC. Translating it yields CASSITGGGYNNEQFF.

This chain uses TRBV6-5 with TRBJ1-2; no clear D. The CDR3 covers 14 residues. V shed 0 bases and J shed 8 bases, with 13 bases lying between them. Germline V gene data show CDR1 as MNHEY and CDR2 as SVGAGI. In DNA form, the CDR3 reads TGTGCCAGCAGTTACTCGCCGGATGAAGGCGGCTACACCTTC. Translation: CASSYSPDEGGYTF.

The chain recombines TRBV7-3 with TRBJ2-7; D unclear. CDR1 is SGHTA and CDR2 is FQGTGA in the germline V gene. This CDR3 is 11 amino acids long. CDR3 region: CASPSGLGLDV. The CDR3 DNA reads TGTGCCAGCCCGTCCGGCCTGGGGTTGGACGTC.

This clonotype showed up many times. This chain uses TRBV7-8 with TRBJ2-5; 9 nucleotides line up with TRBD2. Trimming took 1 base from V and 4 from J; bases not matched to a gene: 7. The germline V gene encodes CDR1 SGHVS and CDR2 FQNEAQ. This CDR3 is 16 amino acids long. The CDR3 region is CASSLEASGARETQYF. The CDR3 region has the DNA TGTGCCAGCAGCTTAGAAGCTAGCGGGGCCCGAGAGACCCAGTACTTC.

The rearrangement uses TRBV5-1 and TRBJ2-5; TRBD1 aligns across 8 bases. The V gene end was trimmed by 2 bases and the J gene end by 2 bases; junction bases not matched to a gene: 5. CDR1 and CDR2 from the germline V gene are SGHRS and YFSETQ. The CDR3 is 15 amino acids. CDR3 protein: CASSFETGAQETQYF. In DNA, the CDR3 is TGCGCCAGCAGCTTTGAGACAGGGGCTCAAGAGACCCAGTACTTC.

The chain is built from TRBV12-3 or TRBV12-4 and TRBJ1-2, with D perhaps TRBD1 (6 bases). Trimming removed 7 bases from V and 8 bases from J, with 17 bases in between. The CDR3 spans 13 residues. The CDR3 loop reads CASNQGSASGYTF. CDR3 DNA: TGTGCCAGCAACCAGGGGTCGGCTAGCGGCTACACCTTC.

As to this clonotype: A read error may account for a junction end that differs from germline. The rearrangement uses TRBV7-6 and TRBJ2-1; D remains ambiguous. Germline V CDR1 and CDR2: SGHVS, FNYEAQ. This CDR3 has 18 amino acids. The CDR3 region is CAISSPPNSPRSYNEQFF. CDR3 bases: TGTGCCATCAGCTCACCCCCGAACAGTCCCCGATCCTACAATGAGCAGTTCTTC.

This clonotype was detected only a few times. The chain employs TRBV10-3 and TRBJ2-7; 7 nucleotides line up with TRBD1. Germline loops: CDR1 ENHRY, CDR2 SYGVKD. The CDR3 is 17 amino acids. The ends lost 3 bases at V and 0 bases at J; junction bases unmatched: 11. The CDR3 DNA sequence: TGTGCCATCAGTGACCCTAACAGGGGAAGCAACTCCTACGAGCAGTACTTC. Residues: CAISDPNRGSNSYEQYF.

CDR3 coding DNA: TGTGCCAGTAGCTCAGAGGGGGCTAATGAAGCTTTCTTT. This gives the protein CASSSEGANEAFF. The V gene is TRBV19, the J gene TRBJ1-1, with 7 bases identical to TRBD1. The CDR3 covers 13 residues. Germline loops: CDR1 LNHDA, CDR2 SQIVND (reference sequence). J lost 7 bases, V lost 6 bases, and 8 bases had no gene match.

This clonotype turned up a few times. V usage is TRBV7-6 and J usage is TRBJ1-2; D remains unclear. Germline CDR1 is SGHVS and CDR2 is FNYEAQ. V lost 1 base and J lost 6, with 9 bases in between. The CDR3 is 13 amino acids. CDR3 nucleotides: TGTGCCAGCAGCTTAGTGGAAAGCGATGGCTACACCTTC. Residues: CASSLVESDGYTF.

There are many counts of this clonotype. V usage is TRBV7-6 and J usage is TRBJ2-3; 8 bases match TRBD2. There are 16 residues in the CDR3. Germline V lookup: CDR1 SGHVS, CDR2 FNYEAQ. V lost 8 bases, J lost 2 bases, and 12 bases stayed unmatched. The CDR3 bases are TGTGCCAGCTCCCAGACTCGGGGGGGCCCCACAGATACGCAGTATTTT. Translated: CASSQTRGGPTDTQYF.

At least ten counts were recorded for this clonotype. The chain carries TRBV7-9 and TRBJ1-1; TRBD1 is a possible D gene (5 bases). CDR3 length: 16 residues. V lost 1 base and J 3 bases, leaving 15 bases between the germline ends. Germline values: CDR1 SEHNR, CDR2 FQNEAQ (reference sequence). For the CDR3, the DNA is TGTGCCAGCAGCTTAGGCCCCCCAGGGTGGGACACTGAAGCTTTCTTT. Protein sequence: CASSLGPPGWDTEAFF. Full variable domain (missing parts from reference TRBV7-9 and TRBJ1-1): DTGVSQNPRHKITKRGQNVTFRCDPISEHNRLYWYRQTLGQGPEFLTYFQNEAQLEKSRLLSDRFSAERPKGSFSTLEIQRTEQGDSAMYLCASSLGPPGWDTEAFFGQGTRLTVV.

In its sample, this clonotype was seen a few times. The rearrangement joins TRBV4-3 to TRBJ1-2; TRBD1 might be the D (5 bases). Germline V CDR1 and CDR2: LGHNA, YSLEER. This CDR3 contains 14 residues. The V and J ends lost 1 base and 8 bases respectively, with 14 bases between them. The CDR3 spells CASSQVRFGTGYTF. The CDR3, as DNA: TGCGCCAGCAGCCAAGTTAGGTTCGGGACGGGCTACACCTTC.

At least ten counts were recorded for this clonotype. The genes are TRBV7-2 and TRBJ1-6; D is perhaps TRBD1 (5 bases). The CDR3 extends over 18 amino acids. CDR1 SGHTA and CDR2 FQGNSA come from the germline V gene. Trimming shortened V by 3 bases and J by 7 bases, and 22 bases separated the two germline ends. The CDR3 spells CASSFLGADRTFNSPLHF. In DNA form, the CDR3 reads TGTGCCAGCAGCTTCCTCGGTGCAGACAGAACCTTCAATTCACCCCTCCACTTT.

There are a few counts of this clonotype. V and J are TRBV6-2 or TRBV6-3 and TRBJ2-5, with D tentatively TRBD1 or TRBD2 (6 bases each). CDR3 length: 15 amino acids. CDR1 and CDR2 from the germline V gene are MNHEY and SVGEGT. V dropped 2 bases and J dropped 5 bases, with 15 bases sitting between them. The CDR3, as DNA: TGTGCCAGCAGTTACGGGGGGCTAGGTGCCGAGACCCAGTACTTC. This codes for CASSYGGLGAETQYF.

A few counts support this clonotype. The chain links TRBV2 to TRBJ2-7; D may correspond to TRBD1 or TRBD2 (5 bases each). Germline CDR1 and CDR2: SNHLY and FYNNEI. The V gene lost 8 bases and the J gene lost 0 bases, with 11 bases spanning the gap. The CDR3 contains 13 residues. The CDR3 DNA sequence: TGTGCCAGCGGGGGACGGATCTCCTACGAGCAGTACGTC. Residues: CASGGRISYEQYV.

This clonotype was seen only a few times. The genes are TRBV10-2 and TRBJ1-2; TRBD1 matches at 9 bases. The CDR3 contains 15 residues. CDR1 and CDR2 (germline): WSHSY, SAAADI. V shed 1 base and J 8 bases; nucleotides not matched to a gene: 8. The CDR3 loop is CASSEWLDRGGGYTF. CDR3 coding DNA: TGCGCCAGCAGTGAGTGGTTGGACAGGGGTGGAGGCTACACCTTC.

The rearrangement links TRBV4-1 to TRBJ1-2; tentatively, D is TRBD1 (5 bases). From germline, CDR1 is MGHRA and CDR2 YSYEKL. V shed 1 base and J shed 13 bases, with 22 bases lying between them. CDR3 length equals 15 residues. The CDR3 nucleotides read TGCGCCAGCAGCCAAGCCCCGGGTTCATCTGATGGGGGCACCTTC. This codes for CASSQAPGSSDGGTF.

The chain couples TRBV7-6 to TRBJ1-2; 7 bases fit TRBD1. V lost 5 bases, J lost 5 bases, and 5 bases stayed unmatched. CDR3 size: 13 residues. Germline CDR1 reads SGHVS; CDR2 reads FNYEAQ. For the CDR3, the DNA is TGTGCCAGCAGCCAGACAGGGCCTTATGGCTACACCTTC. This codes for CASSQTGPYGYTF.

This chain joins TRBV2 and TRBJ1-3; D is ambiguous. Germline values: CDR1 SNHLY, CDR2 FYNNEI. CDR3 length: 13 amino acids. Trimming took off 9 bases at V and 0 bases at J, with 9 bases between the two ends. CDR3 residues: CASGLSSGNTIYF. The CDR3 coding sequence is TGTGCCAGTGGCTTGAGCTCTGGAAACACCATATATTTT.

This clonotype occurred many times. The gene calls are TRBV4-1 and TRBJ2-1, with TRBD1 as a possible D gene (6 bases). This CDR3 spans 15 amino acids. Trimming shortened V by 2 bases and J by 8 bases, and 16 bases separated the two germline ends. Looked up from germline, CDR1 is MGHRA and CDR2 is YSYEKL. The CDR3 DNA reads TGCGCCAGCAGCCAATACGCTGGGAACAGGGATGAGCAGTTCTTC. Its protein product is CASSQYAGNRDEQFF.

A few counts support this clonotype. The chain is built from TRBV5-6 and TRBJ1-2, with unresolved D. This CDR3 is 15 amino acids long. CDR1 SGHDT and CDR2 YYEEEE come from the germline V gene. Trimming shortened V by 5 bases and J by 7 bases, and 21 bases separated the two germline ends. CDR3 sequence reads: CASRRSVGNRVGYTF. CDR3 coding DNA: TGTGCCAGCAGACGGTCGGTAGGGAATCGAGTTGGCTACACCTTC. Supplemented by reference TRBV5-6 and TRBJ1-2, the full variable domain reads DAGVTQSPTHLIKTRGQQVTLRCSPKSGHDTVSWYQQALGQGPQFIFQYYEEEERQRGNFPDRFSGHQFPNYSSELNVNALLLGDSALYLCASRRSVGNRVGYTFGSGTRLTVV.

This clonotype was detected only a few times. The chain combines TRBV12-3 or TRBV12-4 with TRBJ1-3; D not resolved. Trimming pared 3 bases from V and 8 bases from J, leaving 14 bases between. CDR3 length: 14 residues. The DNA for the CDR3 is TGTGCCAGCAGTTTTGTGGGCCAGCGAGACACCATATATTTT. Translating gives CASSFVGQRDTIYF.

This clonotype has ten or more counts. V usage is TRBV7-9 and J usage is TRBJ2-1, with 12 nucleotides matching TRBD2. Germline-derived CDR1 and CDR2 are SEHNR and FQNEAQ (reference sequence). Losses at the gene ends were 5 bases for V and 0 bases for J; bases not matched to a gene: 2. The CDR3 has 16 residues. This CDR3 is CASSPSGGASYNEQFF. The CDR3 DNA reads TGTGCCAGCAGCCCTAGCGGGGGGGCCTCCTACAATGAGCAGTTCTTC.

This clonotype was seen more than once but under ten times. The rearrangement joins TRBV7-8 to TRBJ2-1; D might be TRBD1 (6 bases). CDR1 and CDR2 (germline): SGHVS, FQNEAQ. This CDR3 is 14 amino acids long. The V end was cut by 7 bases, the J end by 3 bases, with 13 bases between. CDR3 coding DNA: TGTGCCAGCAACTCCGGGACACTCTACAATGAGCAGTTCTTC. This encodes CASNSGTLYNEQFF.